Shown below are 7 T cell receptor beta chains from a single sample sequenced in a study of response to subunit inactivated influenza vaccine. Using its own MiXCR run on the RT-PCR reads, TCRdb lists one record per CDR3 protein. The data show 500,000 or so distinct CDR3 sequences, with 16% seen just once and approximately 3% held by the top ten. The sample consisted of CD4+ T cells sorted from PBMCs, taken approximately 25 months after vaccination. These receptors all come from a man between 45 and 75 years old who received an inactivated influenza vaccine.

This clonotype appeared a few times. This chain uses TRBV5-1 with TRBJ1-4; 7 bases match TRBD1. V lost 4 bases and J lost 8; bases outside the gene matches: 11. Germline V CDR1 and CDR2: SGHRS, YFSETQ. The CDR3 length is 15 residues. The CDR3 protein is CASSKTRDSGEKLFF. The CDR3 nucleotides are TGCGCCAGCAGCAAGACCCGGGACAGCGGAGAAAAACTGTTTTTT. The whole variable domain, filled in from reference TRBV5-1 and TRBJ1-4, reads KAGVTQTPRYLIKTRGQQVTLSCSPISGHRSVSWYQQTPGQGLQFLFEYFSETQRNKGNFPGRFSGRQFSNSRSEMNVSTLELGDSALYLCASSKTRDSGEKLFFGSGTQLSVL.

The chain combines TRBV12-3 or TRBV12-4 with TRBJ2-5; D is tentatively TRBD1 or TRBD2 (6 bases each). The CDR3 consists of 13 residues. V was cut by 6 bases and J by 5 bases, with 13 bases left in between. As DNA, the CDR3 is TGTGCCAGCAGATATCAGGGGAGGGAGACCCAGTACTTC. It is translated as CASRYQGRETQYF.

This clonotype was seen more than once but under ten times. The V and J genes are TRBV5-1 and TRBJ2-7; perhaps TRBD1 as D (5 bases). Germline CDR1 and CDR2: SGHRS and YFSETQ. The CDR3 is 15 residues long. Trimming cost V 5 bases and J 0 bases, with 15 bases left between them. The CDR3 is CASRLGAMSSYEQYF. CDR3 sequence (DNA): TGCGCCAGCAGGTTAGGGGCGATGAGCTCCTACGAGCAGTACTTC.

The sample holds a few counts of this clonotype. V is TRBV20-1 and J is TRBJ2-3, with a tentative D call TRBD2 (7 bases). This CDR3 region has 15 residues. The V end lost 3 bases, the J end lost 1 base, and 14 bases lay between the germline ends. Germline assignment: CDR1 DFQATT and CDR2 SNEGSKA (reference sequence). CDR3 sequence: CSARGAGARTDTQYF. The CDR3 coding sequence is TGCAGTGCTAGGGGCGCGGGGGCTCGCACAGATACGCAGTATTTT.

This clonotype has a handful of counts. The V gene is TRBV25-1, the J gene TRBJ1-1, with D possibly matching TRBD1 (5 bases). The V end was cut by 6 bases, the J end by 1 base, with 9 bases between. The CDR3 has 13 residues. Looked up from germline, CDR1 is MGHDK and CDR2 is SYGVNS. DNA for the CDR3: TGTGCCAGCAGGAGGGACCCGAACACTGAAGCTTTCTTT. It is translated as CASRRDPNTEAFF.

The gene calls are TRBV5-1 and TRBJ2-7, with 7 nucleotides matching TRBD1. Trimming removed 4 bases from V and 2 bases from J; junction bases left unmatched: 6. The V gene's germline CDR1 is SGHRS and CDR2 YFSETQ. The CDR3 consists of 14 residues. The CDR3 reads CASSNGQATYEQYF. As DNA, the CDR3 is TGCGCCAGCAGCAACGGACAGGCGACCTACGAGCAGTACTTC.

This clonotype was counted a few times. V and J are TRBV5-5 and TRBJ2-5, with 7 nucleotides matching TRBD2. Germline V gene data show CDR1 as SGHKS and CDR2 as YYEKEE (reference sequence). This CDR3 spans 17 amino acids. V shed 0 bases and J 2 bases; nucleotides not matched to a gene: 10. The CDR3: CASSLGTRGRIQETQYF. The CDR3 coding sequence is TGTGCCAGCAGCTTGGGGACTAGAGGACGGATTCAAGAGACCCAGTACTTC.